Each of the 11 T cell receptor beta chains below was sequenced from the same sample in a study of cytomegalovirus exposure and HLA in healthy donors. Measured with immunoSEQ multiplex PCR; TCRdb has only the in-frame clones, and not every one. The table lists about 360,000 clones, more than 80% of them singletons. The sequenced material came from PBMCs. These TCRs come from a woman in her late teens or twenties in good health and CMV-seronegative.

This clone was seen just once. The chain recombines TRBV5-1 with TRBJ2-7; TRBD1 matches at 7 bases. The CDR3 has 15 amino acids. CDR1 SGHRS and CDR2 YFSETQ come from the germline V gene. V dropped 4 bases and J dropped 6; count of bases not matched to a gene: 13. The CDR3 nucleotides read TGCGCCAGCAGCGTAGGGACAGCAGGGGGTATCGAGCAGTACTTC. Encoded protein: CASSVGTAGGIEQYF.

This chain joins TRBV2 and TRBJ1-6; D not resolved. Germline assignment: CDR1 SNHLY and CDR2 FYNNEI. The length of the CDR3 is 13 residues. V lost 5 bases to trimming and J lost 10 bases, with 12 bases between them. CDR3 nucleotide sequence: TGTGCCAGCAGTTTACAGTATCAGTCACCCCTCCACTTT. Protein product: CASSLQYQSPLHF. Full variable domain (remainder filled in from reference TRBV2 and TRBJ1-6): EPEVTQTPSHQVTQMGQEVILRCVPISNHLYFYWYRQILGQKVEFLVSFYNNEISEKSEIFDDQFSVERPDGSNFTLKIRSTKLEDSAMYFCASSLQYQSPLHFGNGTRLTVT.

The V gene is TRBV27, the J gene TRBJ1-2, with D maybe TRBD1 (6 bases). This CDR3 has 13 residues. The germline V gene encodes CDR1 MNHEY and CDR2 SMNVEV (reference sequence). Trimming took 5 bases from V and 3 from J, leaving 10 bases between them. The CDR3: CASSPGVDYGYTF. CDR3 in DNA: TGTGCCAGCAGTCCAGGGGTGGACTATGGCTACACCTTC.

The chain's CDR3 is CASSFGQGIYEQYF. The DNA for the CDR3 is TGTGCCAGCAGCTTTGGACAGGGGATCTACGAGCAGTACTTC. This chain joins TRBV5-4 and TRBJ2-7, with TRBD1 identical over 9 bases. The junction had 3 bases not matched to a gene; V was cut back by 2 bases and J by 3 bases. CDR3 size: 14 residues. Germline V lookup: CDR1 SGHNT, CDR2 YYREEE (reference sequence).

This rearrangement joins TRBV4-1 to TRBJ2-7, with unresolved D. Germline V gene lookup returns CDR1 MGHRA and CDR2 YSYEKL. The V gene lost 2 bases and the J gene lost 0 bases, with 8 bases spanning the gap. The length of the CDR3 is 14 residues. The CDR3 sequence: CASSQLANSYEQYF. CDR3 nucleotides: TGCGCCAGCAGCCAACTCGCTAACTCCTACGAGCAGTACTTC.

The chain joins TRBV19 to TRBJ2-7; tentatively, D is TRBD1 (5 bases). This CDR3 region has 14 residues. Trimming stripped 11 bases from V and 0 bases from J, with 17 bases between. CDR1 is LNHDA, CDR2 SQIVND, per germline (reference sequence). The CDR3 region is CACSPRADSYEQYF. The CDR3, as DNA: TGTGCCTGCAGTCCCAGGGCTGACTCCTACGAGCAGTACTTC.

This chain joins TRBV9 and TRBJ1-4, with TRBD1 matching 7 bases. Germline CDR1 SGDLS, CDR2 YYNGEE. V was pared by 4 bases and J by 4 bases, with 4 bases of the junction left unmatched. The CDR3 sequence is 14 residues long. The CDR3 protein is CASSPTGYNEKLFF. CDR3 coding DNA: TGTGCCAGCAGCCCGACAGGGTATAATGAAAAACTGTTTTTT.

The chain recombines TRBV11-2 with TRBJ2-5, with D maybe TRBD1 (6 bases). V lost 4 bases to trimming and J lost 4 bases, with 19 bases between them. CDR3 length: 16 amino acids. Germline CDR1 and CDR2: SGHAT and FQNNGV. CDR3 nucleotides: TGTGCCAGCAGCTCCAGGGGAAAGGTCAGGGGAGAGACCCAGTACTTC. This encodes CASSSRGKVRGETQYF.

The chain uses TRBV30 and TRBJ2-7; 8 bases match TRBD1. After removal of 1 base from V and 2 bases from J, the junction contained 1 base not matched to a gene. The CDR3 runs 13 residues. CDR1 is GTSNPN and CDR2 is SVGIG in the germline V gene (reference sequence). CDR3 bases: TGTGCCTGGAGTGGACAGGGGCCCTACGAGCAGTACTTC. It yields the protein CAWSGQGPYEQYF.

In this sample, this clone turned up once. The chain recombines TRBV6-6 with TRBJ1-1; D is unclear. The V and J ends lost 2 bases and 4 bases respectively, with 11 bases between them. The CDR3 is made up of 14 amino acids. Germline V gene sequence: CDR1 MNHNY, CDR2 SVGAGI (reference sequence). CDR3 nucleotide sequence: TGTGCCAGCAGTTACCCGACTTTGGGCACTGAAGCTTTCTTT. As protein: CASSYPTLGTEAFF.

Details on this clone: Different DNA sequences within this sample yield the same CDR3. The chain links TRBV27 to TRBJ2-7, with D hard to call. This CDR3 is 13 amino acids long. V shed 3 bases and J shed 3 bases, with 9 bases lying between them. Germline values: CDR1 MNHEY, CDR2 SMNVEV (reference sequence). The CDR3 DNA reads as TGTGCCAGCAGTTTGGGCAGGAACTACGAGCAGTACTTC. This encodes CASSLGRNYEQYF.